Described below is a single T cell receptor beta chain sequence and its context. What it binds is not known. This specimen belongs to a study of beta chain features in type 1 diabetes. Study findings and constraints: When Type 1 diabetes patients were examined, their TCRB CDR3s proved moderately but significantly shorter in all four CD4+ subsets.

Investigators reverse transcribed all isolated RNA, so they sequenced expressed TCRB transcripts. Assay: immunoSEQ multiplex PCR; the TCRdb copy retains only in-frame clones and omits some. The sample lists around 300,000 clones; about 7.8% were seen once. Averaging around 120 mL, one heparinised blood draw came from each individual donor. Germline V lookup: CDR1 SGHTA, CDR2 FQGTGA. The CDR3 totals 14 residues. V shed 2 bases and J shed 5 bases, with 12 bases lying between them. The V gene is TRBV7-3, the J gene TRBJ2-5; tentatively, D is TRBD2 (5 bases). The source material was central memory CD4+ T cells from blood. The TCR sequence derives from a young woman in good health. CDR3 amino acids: CASSLDGIRETQYF. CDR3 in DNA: TGTGCCAGCAGCTTAGACGGGATTAGGGAGACCCAGTACTTC.